The 30 T cell receptor beta chains below all came from one sample that was sequenced in a study of cytomegalovirus exposure and HLA in healthy donors. The PCR made use of 60 Vbeta and 13 Jbeta primers. Produced via immunoSEQ multiplex PCR; TCRdb's table is partial and in-frame only. The table shows 70,000 to 95,000 clones, with about three fifths occurring only once. The sample consisted of PBMCs. These receptors were collected from a woman under 40 in good health and CMV-seropositive.

The V call is TRBV18, the J call TRBJ2-5; 7 bases are shared with TRBD1. The V and J ends lost 3 bases and 1 base, in that order; junction bases with no gene match: 5. Per germline, CDR1 KGHSH and CDR2 LQKENI. The CDR3 runs to 15 residues. DNA of the CDR3: TGTGCCAGCTCACCCCGGGGACAGATCCAAGAGACCCAGTACTTC. Amino acid sequence: CASSPRGQIQETQYF. The full variable domain, with the rest looked up from reference TRBV18 and TRBJ2-5, is NAGVMQNPRHLVRRRGQEARLRCSPMKGHSHVYWYRQLPEEGLKFMVYLQKENIIDESGMPKERFSAEFPKEGPSILRIQQVVRGDSAAYFCASSPRGQIQETQYFGPGTRLLVL.

This clone is labeled medium-sized (0.01 to 0.1%). The chain couples TRBV18 to TRBJ1-5, with a possible D match to TRBD1 (6 bases). Germline V gene sequence: CDR1 KGHSH, CDR2 LQKENI. Trimming cost V 0 bases and J 4 bases, with 19 bases left between them. This CDR3 region has 18 residues. This CDR3 reads CASSPPAGARMGNQPQHF. For the CDR3, the DNA is TGTGCCAGCTCACCACCAGCGGGGGCCAGGATGGGGAATCAGCCCCAGCATTTT.

To note about this clone: One end of the junction fails to match germline, which may point to a read error. This sequence joins TRBV7-9 and TRBJ2-7; tentative D call: TRBD2 (5 bases). CDR3 length equals 11 residues. The germline V gene encodes CDR1 SEHNR and CDR2 FQNEAQ (reference sequence). The CDR3 DNA reads TGTTCCAGCAGCTTAACGGGGGAGCAGTACTTC. It specifies CSSSLTGEQYF.

V gene TRBV7-3 combines with J gene TRBJ1-2; the D gene is possibly TRBD1 (6 bases). Germline lookup yields CDR1 SGHTA and CDR2 FQGTGA. Trimming stripped 3 bases from V and 5 bases from J, with 16 bases between. CDR3 size: 15 residues. In DNA form, the CDR3 reads TGTGCCAGCAGCTTCCCCATTCGGACAGCTTATGGCTACACCTTC. Residues: CASSFPIRTAYGYTF.

CDR3: CASSLNRGQETQYF. The CDR3 bases are TGCGCCAGCAGCTTAAACAGGGGTCAGGAGACCCAGTACTTC. The chain recombines TRBV5-1 with TRBJ2-5; 7 nucleotides agree with TRBD1. V dropped 2 bases and J dropped 5; count of bases not matched to a gene: 6. In germline, CDR1 is SGHRS, CDR2 YFSETQ. This CDR3 contains 14 residues.

This clone has just one count. The chain couples TRBV9 to TRBJ1-1; D gene ambiguous. Germline CDR1 reads SGDLS; CDR2 reads YYNGEE. This CDR3 is built from 17 residues. V was trimmed by 2 bases and J by 3 bases, leaving 20 bases between them. CDR3 loop: CASSVYDVGLGDTEAFF. The CDR3 bases are TGTGCCAGCAGCGTTTACGATGTCGGACTCGGGGACACTGAAGCTTTCTTT. Combining the CDR3 with reference TRBV9 and TRBJ1-1 gives the whole variable domain DSGVTQTPKHLITATGQRVTLRCSPRSGDLSVYWYQQSLDQGLQFLIQYYNGEERAKGNILERFSAQQFPDLHSELNLSSLELGDSALYFCASSVYDVGLGDTEAFFGQGTRLTVV.

This clone has just a few counts. This sequence joins TRBV5-1 and TRBJ2-7, with a possible D match to TRBD1 (6 bases). Trimming removed 2 bases at V and 6 bases at J, with 15 bases between. This CDR3 region has 14 residues. Germline-derived CDR1 and CDR2 are SGHRS and YFSETQ. The CDR3 sequence: CASSLQGWGSEQYF. DNA of the CDR3: TGCGCCAGCAGCTTACAGGGATGGGGATCCGAGCAGTACTTC.

The sample holds one count of this clone. For the CDR3, the DNA is TGTGCCAGCAGTGAAGCGCGGGGCAGTACACCCCTCCACTTT. As protein: CASSEARGSTPLHF. V gene TRBV2 combines with J gene TRBJ1-6; D is perhaps TRBD1 (5 bases). Germline loops: CDR1 SNHLY, CDR2 FYNNEI. This CDR3 is 14 amino acids long. V gave up 0 bases and J gave up 11 bases, with 11 bases separating them.

V usage is TRBV7-3 and J usage is TRBJ2-5; 7 nucleotides line up with TRBD2. Germline lookup yields CDR1 SGHTA and CDR2 FQGTGA. The CDR3 consists of 15 residues. V lost 5 bases and J lost 0; bases outside the gene matches: 6. The CDR3 region is CASSIQAGYQETQYF. The CDR3 DNA reads TGTGCCAGCAGCATCCAAGCGGGGTACCAAGAGACCCAGTACTTC.

The sample holds a few counts of this clone. V gene TRBV11-3 combines with J gene TRBJ2-3; 14 bases are a match to TRBD2. Germline-derived CDR1 and CDR2 are SGHNT and YENEEA. The trim removed 5 bases at V and 3 bases at J, leaving 16 bases unmatched. CDR3 length: 20 residues. As DNA, the CDR3 is TGTGCCAGCAGCAAGCGGACTAGCGGGGGGCCCTTTTTACCAACAGATACGCAGTATTTT. The encoded protein is CASSKRTSGGPFLPTDTQYF.

The gene calls are TRBV4-1 and TRBJ2-5, with D tentatively TRBD2 (6 bases). Trimming removed 4 bases from V and 2 bases from J, with 20 bases in between. Germline-derived CDR1 and CDR2 are MGHRA and YSYEKL. CDR3 length: 17 residues. Here the CDR3 reads CASSRGTNAGRQETQYF. The CDR3 nucleotides read TGCGCCAGCAGCCGAGGTACCAATGCGGGGCGGCAAGAGACCCAGTACTTC.

V and J are TRBV12-5 and TRBJ2-2; tentatively, D is TRBD1 (5 bases). The CDR3 length is 15 residues. The germline gives CDR1 LGHNT, CDR2 FRNRAP. V shed 2 bases and J shed 7 bases, with 14 bases lying between them. The CDR3 spells CASGLPNPGFGELFF. CDR3 nucleotide sequence: TGTGCTAGTGGTTTGCCAAACCCAGGGTTCGGGGAGCTGTTTTTT.

The chain joins TRBV2 to TRBJ2-1, with a possible D match to TRBD2 (6 bases). The CDR3 has 13 residues. Germline V gene lookup returns CDR1 SNHLY and CDR2 FYNNEI. The germline V and J ends were trimmed by 5 bases and 9 bases, with 14 bases remaining between them. This chain's CDR3 is CASSTRDLGEQFF. The CDR3 coding sequence is TGTGCCAGCAGTACCCGGGACTTGGGTGAGCAGTTCTTC. The complete variable domain, with remaining parts taken from reference TRBV2 and TRBJ2-1, reads EPEVTQTPSHQVTQMGQEVILRCVPISNHLYFYWYRQILGQKVEFLVSFYNNEISEKSEIFDDQFSVERPDGSNFTLKIRSTKLEDSAMYFCASSTRDLGEQFFGPGTRLTVL.

This clone was detected a few times. The V and J genes are TRBV7-2 and TRBJ2-1; TRBD2 agrees at 11 bases. V lost 5 bases, J lost 6 bases, and 15 bases stayed unmatched. Germline V gene data show CDR1 as SGHTA and CDR2 as FQGNSA. This CDR3 has 18 amino acids. CDR3 amino acids: CASSPLASGGRSANEQFF. The CDR3 coding sequence is TGTGCCAGCAGCCCCTTGGCTAGCGGGGGGCGTTCGGCCAATGAGCAGTTCTTC.

This chain uses TRBV9 with TRBJ1-6; D may be TRBD1 (6 bases). The V gene lost 3 bases and the J gene lost 2 bases, with 9 bases spanning the gap. The germline V gene has CDR1 SGDLS and CDR2 YYNGEE. There are 15 residues in the CDR3. CDR3 DNA: TGTGCCAGCAGCGGTGGGGACACCTATAATTCACCCCTCCACTTT. It codes for CASSGGDTYNSPLHF.

The chain recombines TRBV9 with TRBJ1-5; D is unclear. V was pared by 0 bases and J by 6 bases, with 10 bases between. The CDR3 totals 14 residues. Germline V gene data show CDR1 as SGDLS and CDR2 as YYNGEE. The CDR3 bases are TGTGCCAGCAGCGTAGGCCAGACTTCTCAGCCCCAGCATTTT. It codes for CASSVGQTSQPQHF.

There are a few counts of this clone. This sequence joins TRBV5-4 and TRBJ2-1, with TRBD2 identical over 9 bases. With 2 bases clipped from V and 4 bases from J, the junction kept 7 bases outside the gene matches. The CDR3 consists of 16 residues. Germline V lookup: CDR1 SGHNT, CDR2 YYREEE (reference sequence). This CDR3 is CASSFGRLAGYNEQFF. CDR3 nucleotide sequence: TGTGCCAGCAGCTTTGGTCGGCTAGCGGGGTACAATGAGCAGTTCTTC.

Only a few counts were recorded for this clone. The V and J genes are TRBV7-2 and TRBJ2-1; 8 bases align to TRBD2. The J segment lost 1 base and the V segment lost 1 base, leaving 3 bases of the junction unmatched. Germline CDR1 SGHTA, CDR2 FQGNSA. The CDR3 is 16 residues long. The CDR3 is CASSLVGGGSYNEQFF. The CDR3 DNA sequence: TGTGCCAGCAGCTTAGTGGGCGGGGGGTCCTACAATGAGCAGTTCTTC.

Written as DNA, the CDR3 is TGTGCCAGCAGTTTAGCGGGGGGAACCCGGGAGACCCAGTACTTC. It yields the protein CASSLAGGTRETQYF. J is TRBJ2-5 and V is TRBV6-5; 10 bases fit TRBD2. Germline V gene lookup returns CDR1 MNHEY and CDR2 SVGAGI. Trimming removed 4 bases from V and 5 bases from J; junction bases left unmatched: 7. This CDR3 contains 15 residues.

The sample holds a few counts of this clone. J is TRBJ1-2 and V is TRBV5-1, with D hard to call. CDR3 size: 16 residues. CDR1 is SGHRS and CDR2 is YFSETQ in the germline V gene. Trimming pared 1 base from V and 0 bases from J, leaving 13 bases between. The CDR3 coding sequence is TGCGCCAGCAGCTTGTTACCCGCCACTCCTAACTATGGCTACACCTTC. Amino acid sequence: CASSLLPATPNYGYTF.

In the case of this clone: In the same sample, other DNA sequences code for this CDR3. The chain couples TRBV18 to TRBJ2-5; D might be TRBD1 (6 bases). The CDR3 is 16 amino acids. Trimming took 3 bases from V and 1 from J, leaving 15 bases between them. The germline V gene encodes CDR1 KGHSH and CDR2 LQKENI. The CDR3 protein is CASSPLTGKGQETQYF. The CDR3 DNA sequence: TGTGCCAGCTCACCTCTGACAGGAAAGGGCCAAGAGACCCAGTACTTC.

The chain uses TRBV5-1 and TRBJ1-2, with 9 bases lining up with TRBD1. This CDR3 is built from 14 residues. The germline V gene has CDR1 SGHRS and CDR2 YFSETQ. Trimming took 3 bases from V and 5 from J; bases not matched to a gene: 5. CDR3 sequence (DNA): TGCGCCAGCAGCTCAGTACAGGGGGCTTATGGCTACACCTTC. This codes for CASSSVQGAYGYTF.

In its sample, this clone was seen a few times. The rearrangement uses TRBV5-1 and TRBJ1-4; 7 bases map to TRBD1. The CDR3 has 15 residues. With V trimmed by 1 base and J by 5 bases, 5 bases remained unmatched. CDR1 and CDR2 (germline): SGHRS, YFSETQ. CDR3 residues: CASSLTGQSNEKLFF. The DNA of the CDR3 is TGCGCCAGCAGCTTGACGGGACAGTCAAATGAAAAACTGTTTTTT.

This clone was detected only a few times. The chain uses TRBV27 and TRBJ2-2, with D perhaps matching TRBD1 (5 bases). The CDR3 has 15 residues. Per germline, CDR1 MNHEY and CDR2 SMNVEV (reference sequence). V was shortened by 7 bases and J by 4 bases, with 16 bases between the two germline ends. The CDR3 here is CASTTPGFSTGELFF. The CDR3 nucleotides read TGTGCCAGCACTACCCCAGGGTTTAGCACCGGGGAGCTGTTTTTT.

This chain connects TRBV28 to TRBJ1-3, with 11 bases aligning to TRBD1. Germline loops: CDR1 MDHEN, CDR2 SYDVKM. The CDR3 is made up of 17 amino acids. V lost 6 bases to trimming and J lost 4 bases; unmatched junction nucleotides: 11. The CDR3 sequence is CASSPGWGQGGGNTIYF. The CDR3 region has the DNA TGTGCCAGCAGCCCCGGGTGGGGACAGGGGGGAGGAAACACCATATATTTT.

In its sample, this clone was seen a few times. The rearrangement uses TRBV19 and TRBJ1-2; 8 nucleotides align to TRBD1. Trimming at V came to 5 bases and at J to 4 bases, leaving 9 bases not matched to a gene. The CDR3 has 15 amino acids. From germline, CDR1 is LNHDA and CDR2 SQIVND (reference sequence). The CDR3 here is CASSLDRGLSYGYTF. Here the CDR3 DNA reads TGTGCCAGTAGTCTCGACAGGGGACTGAGCTATGGCTACACCTTC. Full variable domain (missing parts from reference TRBV19 and TRBJ1-2): DGGITQSPKYLFRKEGQNVTLSCEQNLNHDAMYWYRQDPGQGLRLIYYSQIVNDFQKGDIAEGYSVSREKKESFPLTVTSAQKNPTAFYLCASSLDRGLSYGYTFGSGTRLTVV.

Remarks on this clone: A junction boundary mismatches the germline segment, possibly from a read error. The DNA for the CDR3 is TGTGCCAGCAGTCGGTCAGGGGGAACCCATGGCTACCCCTTC. The encoded protein is CASSRSGGTHGYPF. This rearrangement joins TRBV6-1 to TRBJ1-2; TRBD1 agrees at 7 bases. Germline loops: CDR1 MNHNS, CDR2 SASEGT. The CDR3 loop spans 14 amino acids.

Comments on this clone: Other DNA sequences in this specimen translate into the identical CDR3. V usage is TRBV6-1 and J usage is TRBJ2-7; 11 bases are shared with TRBD2. The germline CDR1 and CDR2 sequences are MNHNS and SASEGT. V was pared by 2 bases and J by 4 bases, with 4 bases of the junction left unmatched. The CDR3 has 15 amino acids. The CDR3 DNA reads TGTGCCAGCAGTGAACCCGGACTAGCGGGTTACGAGCAGTACTTC. Protein product: CASSEPGLAGYEQYF.

V and J are TRBV7-3 and TRBJ1-6; D remains ambiguous. This CDR3 region has 14 residues. CDR1 is SGHTA and CDR2 is FQGTGA in the germline V gene. Trimming left V 6 bases short and J 10 bases short, with 16 bases between. The CDR3 DNA follows: TGTGCCAGCAGTTCAGACGGAGGCGGATCACCCCTCCACTTT. It codes for CASSSDGGGSPLHF.

The chain links TRBV6-5 to TRBJ1-5; possible D gene TRBD1, 6 bases. This CDR3 region has 14 residues. Germline CDR1 is MNHEY and CDR2 is SVGAGI. Trimming cost V 5 bases and J 3 bases, with 11 bases left between them. CDR3 amino acids: CASSGGQYNQPQHF. In DNA, the CDR3 is TGTGCCAGCAGTGGGGGACAATACAATCAGCCCCAGCATTTT.